A single sample is the source of the 28 T cell receptor beta chains below, sequenced in a study of blood T cell repertoires in COVID-19. Sequencing was performed with immunoSEQ multiplex PCR; in TCRdb, only in-frame clones are kept and a portion is missing. Of tens of thousands of clones listed, 70% to 80% are singletons. Sequencing used peripheral blood. The receptors were gathered from a human donor in a cohort sampled during active COVID-19.

The rearrangement links TRBV5-8 to TRBJ2-5; 7 nucleotides agree with TRBD1. V was clipped by 0 bases and J by 1 base; unmatched bases: 6. Germline V gene data show CDR1 as SGHTS and CDR2 as YDEGEE. The CDR3 has 16 amino acids. The CDR3 region has the DNA TGTGCCAGCAGCTTGGGGGTCAGGGACAGCCAAGAGACCCAGTACTTC. This codes for CASSLGVRDSQETQYF.

The chain uses TRBV3-1 (or the pseudogene TRBV3-2) and TRBJ2-1, with 9 bases matching TRBD1. J lost 5 bases, V lost 3 bases, and 5 bases had no gene match. The CDR3 has 15 residues. Looked up from germline, CDR1 is LGHDT and CDR2 is YNNKEL (reference sequence). The CDR3 DNA is TGTGCCAGCAGCCAGGGACAGGGAGGTCACAATGAGCAGTTCTTC. Amino acids: CASSQGQGGHNEQFF.

This clone was seen a handful of times. The chain combines TRBV7-2 with TRBJ1-1; 8 nucleotides agree with TRBD1. The CDR3 consists of 15 residues. The V and J ends lost 4 bases and 4 bases, in that order; junction bases with no gene match: 8. The germline V gene encodes CDR1 SGHTA and CDR2 FQGNSA. The CDR3 DNA follows: TGTGCCAGCAGCTCCTGGACAGGGACGAGCACTGAAGCTTTCTTT. This translates into CASSSWTGTSTEAFF.

The chain employs TRBV28 and TRBJ2-7; TRBD1 matches 11 bases. Germline CDR1 is MDHEN and CDR2 is SYDVKM. The CDR3 sequence is 15 residues long. V trimming: 5 bases; J trimming: 4 bases; junction bases outside the gene matches: 7. The CDR3 DNA reads TGTGCCAGCAGTGCCCACGGGACAGGGGGTTACGAGCAGTACTTC. Protein sequence: CASSAHGTGGYEQYF. Drawing the rest from reference TRBV28 and TRBJ2-7, the complete variable domain is DVKVTQSSRYLVKRTGEKVFLECVQDMDHENMFWYRQDPGLGLRLIYFSYDVKMKEKGDIPEGYSVSREKKERFSLILESASTNQTSMYLCASSAHGTGGYEQYFGPGTRLTVT.

J is TRBJ2-7 and V is TRBV7-2; tentatively, D is TRBD2 (6 bases). The CDR3 runs 15 residues. V was pared by 4 bases and J by 3 bases, with 16 bases between. The germline V gene has CDR1 SGHTA and CDR2 FQGNSA. The CDR3 is CASSYDGSAIYEQYF. The CDR3 DNA reads TGTGCCAGCAGCTACGACGGGAGCGCTATCTACGAGCAGTACTTC. Using reference TRBV7-2 and TRBJ2-7 for the parts outside the CDR3, the full variable domain is GAGVSQSPSNKVTEKGKDVELRCDPISGHTALYWYRQSLGQGLEFLIYFQGNSAPDKSGLPSDRFSAERTGGSVSTLTIQRTQQEDSAVYLCASSYDGSAIYEQYFGPGTRLTVT.

This rearrangement joins TRBV6-2 or TRBV6-3 to TRBJ1-6, with unresolved D. Germline-derived CDR1 and CDR2 are MNHEY and SVGEGT. There are 12 residues in the CDR3. Trimming cost V 5 bases and J 14 bases, with 13 bases left between them. CDR3 protein: CASSTGVGTLHF. CDR3 sequence (DNA): TGTGCCAGCAGTACCGGGGTTGGAACCCTCCACTTT.

The V call is TRBV28, the J call TRBJ2-1; TRBD2 matches 10 bases. The germline CDR1 and CDR2 sequences are MDHEN and SYDVKM. The CDR3 covers 14 residues. The J segment lost 8 bases and the V segment lost 5 bases, leaving 6 bases of the junction unmatched. CDR3 amino acids: CASSPGTSDDEQFF. The CDR3 nucleotides are TGTGCCAGCAGTCCTGGGACTAGCGACGATGAGCAGTTCTTC.

The V call is TRBV5-4, the J call TRBJ2-5; 10 bases map to TRBD1. This CDR3 comprises 18 residues. Germline-derived CDR1 and CDR2 are SGHNT and YYREEE (reference sequence). J gave up 2 bases and V 4 bases, and 14 bases lay outside the gene matches. Here the CDR3 DNA reads TGTGCCAGCAGCCCGACAGGGGGCGGGGGAGCGGTACAAGAGACCCAGTACTTC. It translates to CASSPTGGGGAVQETQYF.

The count of this clone is one. J is TRBJ1-2 and V is TRBV9, with D possibly being TRBD1 (6 bases). The ends were cut back, 0 bases at V and 7 bases at J, with 10 bases in the middle. This CDR3 contains 13 residues. The V gene's germline CDR1 is SGDLS and CDR2 YYNGEE. Here the CDR3 DNA reads TGTGCCAGCAGCGTAGCTACAGGGAGTGGCTACACCTTC. Protein: CASSVATGSGYTF. The full variable domain, completed using reference TRBV9 and TRBJ1-2, is DSGVTQTPKHLITATGQRVTLRCSPRSGDLSVYWYQQSLDQGLQFLIQYYNGEERAKGNILERFSAQQFPDLHSELNLSSLELGDSALYFCASSVATGSGYTFGSGTRLTVV.

The CDR3 spells CASSPSGSSYNEQFF. CDR3 sequence (DNA): TGTGCCAGCAGTCCTAGCGGAAGCTCCTACAATGAGCAGTTCTTC. The J gene is TRBJ2-1, the V gene TRBV6-5; 7 nucleotides align to TRBD2. The CDR3 extends over 15 amino acids. Germline CDR1 is MNHEY and CDR2 is SVGAGI. J was trimmed by 0 bases and V by 5 bases; bases with no gene match: 4.

The chain recombines TRBV5-6 with TRBJ2-1; TRBD2 might be the D (5 bases). This CDR3 comprises 16 residues. The germline V gene encodes CDR1 SGHDT and CDR2 YYEEEE. The V end lost 2 bases, the J end lost 9 bases, and 21 bases lay between the germline ends. This chain's CDR3 is CASSFELRLASSEQFF. DNA of the CDR3: TGTGCCAGCAGCTTTGAGTTAAGGCTAGCAAGCAGTGAGCAGTTCTTC.

The V and J genes are TRBV6-2 or TRBV6-3 and TRBJ2-1; D is unclear. V lost 0 bases and J 9 bases, leaving 9 bases between the germline ends. CDR1 and CDR2 from the germline V gene are MNHEY and SVGEGT. The CDR3 has 13 amino acids. CDR3 sequence reads: CASSYSSRGEQFF. CDR3 DNA sequence: TGTGCCAGCAGTTACTCGAGCCGAGGTGAGCAGTTCTTC.

V usage is TRBV5-1 and J usage is TRBJ2-3; perhaps TRBD2 as D (5 bases). The CDR3 loop spans 13 amino acids. V was shortened by 4 bases and J by 2 bases, with 8 bases between the two germline ends. Per the germline V gene, CDR1 is SGHRS and CDR2 is YFSETQ. CDR3 amino acids: CASSRDFTDTQYF. The CDR3 nucleotides are TGCGCCAGCAGCCGGGATTTCACAGATACGCAGTATTTT.

The genes are TRBV27 and TRBJ2-1; D perhaps matches TRBD1 (7 bases). V was pared by 4 bases and J by 9 bases, with 16 bases between. CDR3 length: 14 amino acids. Germline CDR1 is MNHEY and CDR2 is SMNVEV (reference sequence). In DNA, the CDR3 is TGTGCCAGCAGTTCACCGACAGGGCGGGGTGAGCAGTTCTTC. Translated: CASSSPTGRGEQFF.

The chain uses TRBV6-2 or TRBV6-3 and TRBJ2-7; D remains ambiguous. Germline lookup yields CDR1 MNHEY and CDR2 SVGEGT. V lost 0 bases and J lost 4, with 13 bases in between. This CDR3 has 15 amino acids. CDR3 DNA sequence: TGTGCCAGCAGTTACTCTACCCGAGTCCCTTACGAGCAGTACTTC. Translation gives CASSYSTRVPYEQYF.

This clone was observed a handful of times. The genes are TRBV6-2 or TRBV6-3 and TRBJ1-2, with D perhaps TRBD1 (5 bases). Germline loops: CDR1 MNHEY, CDR2 SVGEGT. The length of the CDR3 is 13 residues. V gave up 6 bases and J gave up 4 bases, with 12 bases separating them. CDR3 region: CASSRGEIYGYTF. CDR3 nucleotides: TGTGCCAGCAGCCGGGGGGAGATCTATGGCTACACCTTC.

This clone was seen a single time. This rearrangement joins TRBV7-2 to TRBJ1-2; a weak D match, TRBD1 (5 bases). Germline lookup yields CDR1 SGHTA and CDR2 FQGNSA. Deletions cut 4 bases from V and 5 bases from J, with 8 bases between. The CDR3 spans 12 residues. CDR3 region: CASSSEGYGYTF. The CDR3 DNA reads as TGTGCCAGCAGCTCGGAGGGGTATGGCTACACCTTC.

The chain has TRBV11-2 and TRBJ2-7, with TRBD2 matching over 9 bases. V was clipped by 3 bases and J by 1 base; unmatched bases: 4. Germline V lookup: CDR1 SGHAT, CDR2 FQNNGV. This CDR3 contains 15 residues. The CDR3 DNA sequence: TGTGCCAGCAGCTTTACCGCGGGAGGGTCCTACGAGCAGTACTTC. Protein sequence: CASSFTAGGSYEQYF.

This clone is a singleton in its sample. Here the CDR3 reads CSVPLSDRGGLRSYNEQFF. CDR3 DNA: TGCAGCGTCCCCCTGAGCGACAGGGGAGGCCTAAGGTCCTACAATGAGCAGTTCTTC. The chain links TRBV29-1 to TRBJ2-1; 8 bases line up with TRBD1. The CDR3 is 19 amino acids. The trim removed 6 bases at V and 1 base at J, leaving 20 bases unmatched. CDR1 is SQVTM and CDR2 is ANQGSEA in the germline V gene.

The chain carries TRBV7-9 and TRBJ2-7; D not resolved. Germline V gene sequence: CDR1 SEHNR, CDR2 FQNEAQ (reference sequence). This CDR3 is built from 14 residues. V lost 0 bases and J 4 bases, leaving 10 bases between the germline ends. The CDR3 DNA sequence: TGTGCCAGCAGCTTAGCAGGAGCGTTATACGAGCAGTACTTC. Translated, it gives CASSLAGALYEQYF.

The CDR3 reads CASSNRVSPLHF. CDR3 in DNA: TGTGCCAGCAGTAACAGGGTTTCACCCCTCCACTTT. This rearrangement joins TRBV6-6 to TRBJ1-6; D may be TRBD1 (6 bases). CDR1 and CDR2 from the germline V gene are MNHNY and SVGAGI (reference sequence). V was clipped by 5 bases and J by 9 bases, with 8 bases between them. CDR3 length equals 12 residues.

In DNA, the CDR3 is TGTGCCAGCACCCCGGGACAGGGATGGACAGATACGCAGTATTTT. Translated, it gives CASTPGQGWTDTQYF. The chain uses TRBV14 and TRBJ2-3; TRBD1 agrees at 9 bases. After removal of 7 bases from V and 3 bases from J, the junction contained 8 bases not matched to a gene. The germline V gene has CDR1 SGHDN and CDR2 FVKESK. The CDR3 is 15 amino acids.

The V gene is TRBV7-3, the J gene TRBJ2-6; D perhaps matches TRBD1 (5 bases). This CDR3 comprises 15 residues. Germline assignment: CDR1 SGHTA and CDR2 FQGTGA. The V gene lost 3 bases and the J gene lost 4 bases, with 10 bases spanning the gap. The CDR3, as DNA: TGTGCCAGCAGCTTGCGACAGACCGGGGCCAACGTCCTGACTTTC. It codes for CASSLRQTGANVLTF.

This chain links TRBV6-5 with TRBJ1-5, with 8 positions matching TRBD1. CDR3 length equals 14 residues. V dropped 6 bases and J dropped 3; count of bases not matched to a gene: 4. Per the germline V gene, CDR1 is MNHEY and CDR2 is SVGAGI. CDR3 amino acids: CASRLTGDNQPQHF. The CDR3 bases are TGTGCCAGCAGGCTGACAGGGGACAATCAGCCCCAGCATTTT.

The chain links TRBV6-5 to TRBJ1-2, with 7 bases identical to TRBD1. V shed 5 bases and J 4 bases; nucleotides not matched to a gene: 7. From germline, CDR1 is MNHEY and CDR2 SVGAGI. This CDR3 region has 14 residues. CDR3 DNA: TGTGCCAGCAGTAAGGGACAGCGGATCTATGGCTACACCTTC. Residues: CASSKGQRIYGYTF.

This CDR3 is CASSESLPGTGELFF. CDR3 bases: TGCGCCAGCAGTGAGTCGCTTCCAGGCACCGGGGAGCTGTTTTTT. This sequence joins TRBV10-1 and TRBJ2-2, with D unresolved. The CDR3 sequence is 15 residues long. CDR1 is WNHNN, CDR2 SYGVQD, per germline (reference sequence). The V end was cut by 0 bases, the J end by 4 bases, with 9 bases between.

This clone was recorded a few times. The J gene is TRBJ1-1, the V gene TRBV5-1, with 7 bases matching TRBD1. From germline, CDR1 is SGHRS and CDR2 YFSETQ. The J segment lost 7 bases and the V segment lost 2 bases, leaving 5 bases of the junction unmatched. The CDR3 runs 13 residues. The CDR3 coding sequence is TGCGCCAGCAGCTTAAACAGGGGCGGTGAAGCTTTCTTT. This codes for CASSLNRGGEAFF.

V is TRBV4-3 and J is TRBJ2-1; 9 nucleotides align to TRBD2. The V and J ends lost 0 bases and 4 bases, in that order; junction bases with no gene match: 13. This CDR3 region has 19 residues. Germline CDR1 LGHNA, CDR2 YSLEER. CDR3 region: CASSQEQVVLGLAYNEQFF. CDR3 bases: TGCGCCAGCAGCCAAGAACAGGTCGTCTTAGGACTAGCGTACAATGAGCAGTTCTTC.